The subject of this entry is one T cell receptor beta chain. Its antigen remains unidentified. Peripheral blood genomic DNA, not sorted cells or RNA, was the template. This CDR3 comprises 15 residues. Per germline, CDR1 LNHDA and CDR2 SQIVND (reference sequence). The V gene end was trimmed by 9 bases and the J gene end by 5 bases; junction bases not matched to a gene: 14. A mixed TRB-A/B primer pool amplified rearranged TRB by multiplex touch-down PCR. In TCRdb, the multiplex PCR reads were re-called with MiXCR into one record per CDR3 protein. The repertoire holds about 9,300 distinct CDR3 sequences, with around 50% as singletons. The sample belongs to a study of T cell repertoires in aging, cancer and after chemotherapy. General study findings and limits: In cancer patients, declining TCR diversity with age involved lost richness and lost evenness.

The rearrangement joins TRBV19 to TRBJ2-3; 7 bases agree with TRBD2. The sequence was collected from a human donor in good health. Sequenced material: blood. The CDR3 loop reads CASRRREPPGDTQYF. The CDR3 DNA follows: TGTGCCAGCCGGAGGCGGGAGCCCCCCGGAGATACGCAGTATTTT.